The 30 T cell receptor beta chains below were found in one sample sequenced in a study of blood T cell repertoires in COVID-19. TCRdb's copy holds only in-frame clones and misses some; the assay was immunoSEQ multiplex PCR. The data show about 300,000 clones, with 85% seen just once and around 1.9% held by the top ten. Input material: PBMCs or T cells enriched from blood (not recorded which). The source of these receptors is a woman aged 25-40 years who had been exposed to COVID-19.

This chain connects TRBV4-3 to TRBJ1-5; a weak D match, TRBD1 (5 bases). The germline V gene encodes CDR1 LGHNA and CDR2 YSLEER. The CDR3 spans 15 residues. V dropped 0 bases and J dropped 5 bases, with 11 bases sitting between them. The CDR3 protein is CASSQEGGEYQPQHF. The DNA of the CDR3 is TGCGCCAGCAGCCAAGAGGGGGGGGAGTATCAGCCCCAGCATTTT.

The V call is TRBV6-5, the J call TRBJ1-5; D gene uncertain. This CDR3 spans 15 amino acids. Trimming cost V 5 bases and J 7 bases, with 18 bases left between them. Germline V gives CDR1 MNHEY, CDR2 SVGAGI. The CDR3 loop reads CASSRGVSDGQPQHF. In DNA, the CDR3 is TGTGCCAGCAGTCGCGGGGTGAGTGACGGCCAGCCCCAGCATTTT.

V usage is TRBV2 and J usage is TRBJ1-2; 7 bases match TRBD1. The germline CDR1 and CDR2 sequences are SNHLY and FYNNEI. V trimming: 0 bases; J trimming: 5 bases; junction bases outside the gene matches: 15. This CDR3 has 18 residues. The DNA for the CDR3 is TGTGCCAGCAGTGAAGCGCTTCATATTGGCGACAGGGCATATGGCTACACCTTC. Translated, it gives CASSEALHIGDRAYGYTF. The entire variable domain, with the rest obtained from reference TRBV2 and TRBJ1-2, is as follows: EPEVTQTPSHQVTQMGQEVILRCVPISNHLYFYWYRQILGQKVEFLVSFYNNEISEKSEIFDDQFSVERPDGSNFTLKIRSTKLEDSAMYFCASSEALHIGDRAYGYTFGSGTRLTVV.

The chain combines TRBV7-9 with TRBJ2-7, with 9 bases fitting TRBD1. J lost 4 bases, V lost 5 bases, and 9 bases had no gene match. CDR1 and CDR2 (germline): SEHNR, FQNEAQ (reference sequence). CDR3 size: 15 residues. CDR3 loop: CASSPRDRVPYEQYF. The CDR3 region has the DNA TGTGCCAGCAGCCCCCGGGACAGGGTCCCGTACGAGCAGTACTTC.

V is TRBV28 and J is TRBJ2-1, with TRBD2 as a possible D gene (5 bases). Germline-derived CDR1 and CDR2 are MDHEN and SYDVKM. This CDR3 is built from 14 residues. The CDR3 DNA reads as TGTGTAATAGGGCGGGCGAGCTCCTACAATGAGCAGTTCTTC. Translating gives CVIGRASSYNEQFF.

This clone was seen only a few times. V and J are TRBV10-1 and TRBJ2-2; no clear D. Germline V gene data show CDR1 as WNHNN and CDR2 as SYGVQD (reference sequence). The CDR3 sequence is 18 residues long. Trimming stripped 0 bases from V and 3 bases from J, with 17 bases between. The chain's CDR3 is CASSESRLPNLYTGELFF. The CDR3 DNA follows: TGCGCCAGCAGTGAGTCAAGACTGCCCAATCTCTACACCGGGGAGCTGTTTTTT.

The chain is built from TRBV10-1 and TRBJ1-1; 10 nucleotides agree with TRBD1. J gave up 6 bases and V 4 bases, and 8 bases lay outside the gene matches. CDR3 length: 15 residues. Germline V gene sequence: CDR1 WNHNN, CDR2 SYGVQD (reference sequence). The CDR3 loop reads CASSGYKGTGAEAFF. For the CDR3, the DNA is TGCGCCAGCAGTGGGTATAAAGGGACAGGGGCTGAAGCTTTCTTT.

CDR3 nucleotide sequence: TGCGCCAGCAGCTTGACTTCGGGACTCTCAAATGAGCAGTTCTTC. This sequence encodes CASSLTSGLSNEQFF. This chain connects TRBV5-1 to TRBJ2-1; D might be TRBD2 (6 bases). V lost 1 base, J lost 7 bases, and 15 bases lay in between. CDR1 SGHRS and CDR2 YFSETQ come from the germline V gene. The CDR3 is 15 residues long.

The rearrangement links TRBV9 to TRBJ2-5; 8 bases line up with TRBD1. Trimming cost V 2 bases and J 5 bases; bases outside gene matches: 11. The CDR3 covers 16 residues. From germline, CDR1 is SGDLS and CDR2 YYNGEE. The CDR3 spells CASSVGGGQGRETQYF. Here the CDR3 DNA reads TGTGCCAGCAGCGTCGGTGGTGGACAGGGAAGGGAGACCCAGTACTTC.

Details on this clone: At the DNA level, this CDR3 is encoded by other sequences in the same sample as well. The chain carries TRBV7-3 and TRBJ2-3, with 11 bases aligning to TRBD2. The junction had 3 bases not matched to a gene; V was cut back by 4 bases and J by 3 bases. Germline CDR1 SGHTA, CDR2 FQGTGA. The CDR3 spans 15 residues. The chain's CDR3 is CASSSGLAVTDTQYF. The CDR3 coding sequence is TGTGCCAGCAGCTCGGGACTAGCGGTTACAGATACGCAGTATTTT.

This clone was seen more than once but under ten times. This chain links TRBV18 with TRBJ2-1, with 9 bases lining up with TRBD1. The CDR3 is 15 amino acids. The germline gives CDR1 KGHSH, CDR2 LQKENI. The ends lost 3 bases at V and 7 bases at J; junction bases unmatched: 7. The CDR3 DNA sequence: TGTGCCAGCTCACCGACGGGACAGGGTGGGAATGAGCAGTTCTTC. Protein product: CASSPTGQGGNEQFF.

This chain links TRBV14 with TRBJ2-7; no clear D. The CDR3 is 12 amino acids. Germline V gene data show CDR1 as SGHDN and CDR2 as FVKESK. V lost 0 bases, J lost 4 bases, and 4 bases lay in between. The CDR3 here is CASSQDRYEQYF. In DNA, the CDR3 is TGTGCCAGCAGCCAAGATCGGTACGAGCAGTACTTC.

The rearrangement links TRBV30 to TRBJ1-5; TRBD1 matches 7 bases. The germline V gene has CDR1 GTSNPN and CDR2 SVGIG (reference sequence). V shed 8 bases, J shed 5 bases, and the junction held 6 bases outside the gene matches. The CDR3 is 12 amino acids. CDR3 nucleotide sequence: TGTGCCGTTAACAGGGGTGATCAGCCCCAGCATTTT. Protein product: CAVNRGDQPQHF.

The rearrangement uses TRBV5-4 and TRBJ1-2; weak D call: TRBD1 (6 bases). Trimming cost V 2 bases and J 2 bases, with 13 bases left between them. Germline V gene lookup returns CDR1 SGHNT and CDR2 YYREEE (reference sequence). There are 15 residues in the CDR3. CDR3 protein: CASSFRLQGNYGYTF. CDR3 bases: TGTGCCAGCAGCTTCAGACTTCAGGGGAACTATGGCTACACCTTC.

The chain is built from TRBV3-1 (or the pseudogene TRBV3-2) and TRBJ2-3, with 7 bases that match TRBD1. The germline V gene has CDR1 LGHDT and CDR2 YNNKEL (reference sequence). The V segment lost 3 bases and the J segment 4 bases; nucleotides outside the gene matches: 10. The CDR3 runs 16 residues. The CDR3 DNA follows: TGTGCCAGCAGCCAGGCGACAGGGCGTATGGCAGATACGCAGTATTTT. This translates into CASSQATGRMADTQYF.

The chain uses TRBV4-2 and TRBJ2-2; 8 bases line up with TRBD1. CDR1 is LGHNA, CDR2 YNFKEQ, per germline. The CDR3 is 15 residues long. V lost 1 base and J lost 6; bases outside the gene matches: 4. The CDR3 DNA is TGTGCCAGCAGCCAAGGGACAGGGCGCGCCGGGGAGCTGTTTTTT. Translation gives CASSQGTGRAGELFF.

The rearrangement links TRBV11-3 to TRBJ2-1, with a tentative D call TRBD2 (5 bases). The length of the CDR3 is 14 residues. CDR1 is SGHNT, CDR2 YENEEA, per germline. The germline V and J ends were trimmed by 1 base and 8 bases, with 12 bases remaining between them. CDR3 residues: CASSLGARGHEQFF. For the CDR3, the DNA is TGTGCCAGCAGCTTAGGAGCCCGAGGGCATGAGCAGTTCTTC.

The J gene is TRBJ1-2, the V gene TRBV3-1 (or the pseudogene TRBV3-2); no firm D call. Per germline, CDR1 LGHDT and CDR2 YNNKEL (reference sequence). The germline V and J ends were trimmed by 1 base and 8 bases, with 17 bases remaining between them. The length of the CDR3 is 15 residues. The CDR3 nucleotides read TGTGCCAGCAGCCAAGTCCCCGGAGGCCCGGGCGGCTACACCTTC. The encoded protein is CASSQVPGGPGGYTF.

The chain joins TRBV5-1 to TRBJ2-6; TRBD2 might be the D (5 bases). The CDR3 consists of 14 residues. Germline values: CDR1 SGHRS, CDR2 YFSETQ. V lost 4 bases and J 1 base, leaving 6 bases between the germline ends. CDR3 coding DNA: TGCGCCAGCAGCGGAGGATCTGGGGCCAACGTCCTGACTTTC. Amino acid sequence: CASSGGSGANVLTF.

This sequence joins TRBV2 and TRBJ2-3; 10 nucleotides line up with TRBD2. J was trimmed by 5 bases and V by 6 bases; bases with no gene match: 11. This CDR3 region has 16 residues. Germline loops: CDR1 SNHLY, CDR2 FYNNEI. The CDR3 here is CASRGTASGSGDTQYF. For the CDR3, the DNA is TGTGCCAGCAGGGGTACAGCTAGCGGGAGTGGAGATACGCAGTATTTT.

This chain's CDR3 is CASSASGGASYNEQFF. CDR3 nucleotide sequence: TGTGCCAGCAGCGCTAGCGGGGGGGCATCCTACAATGAGCAGTTCTTC. The chain joins TRBV6-2 or TRBV6-3 to TRBJ2-1; 12 nucleotides agree with TRBD2. The CDR3 extends over 16 amino acids. CDR1 is MNHEY and CDR2 is SVGEGT in the germline V gene. Unmatched junction bases numbered 4, after V lost 6 bases and J lost 1 base.

The chain uses TRBV6-6 and TRBJ1-5; D is ambiguous. The CDR3 extends over 14 amino acids. From germline, CDR1 is MNHNY and CDR2 SVGAGI (reference sequence). V shed 2 bases and J shed 3 bases, with 8 bases lying between them. CDR3 amino acids: CASSYAAYNQPQHF. CDR3 sequence (DNA): TGTGCCAGCAGTTACGCAGCGTACAATCAGCCCCAGCATTTT.

This clone came up a few times. This chain uses TRBV4-1 with TRBJ1-4, with TRBD1 identical over 9 bases. The junction had 0 bases not matched to a gene; V was cut back by 1 base and J by 6 bases. Germline CDR1 and CDR2: MGHRA and YSYEKL. CDR3 length: 14 amino acids. The CDR3 is CASSQGQGDEKLFF. CDR3 DNA: TGCGCCAGCAGCCAAGGACAGGGGGATGAAAAACTGTTTTTT.

This clone has only a few counts. The chain couples TRBV9 to TRBJ2-3, with TRBD2 as a possible D gene (5 bases). The CDR3 length is 14 residues. Per germline, CDR1 SGDLS and CDR2 YYNGEE. Trimming took off 3 bases at V and 0 bases at J, with 8 bases between the two ends. CDR3 nucleotides: TGTGCCAGCAGCGCAGCGGACAGCACAGATACGCAGTATTTT. It codes for CASSAADSTDTQYF.

The rearrangement uses TRBV28 and TRBJ1-2; 7 bases line up with TRBD1. The ends lost 3 bases at V and 1 base at J; junction bases unmatched: 5. CDR1 is MDHEN, CDR2 SYDVKM, per germline. This CDR3 is 15 amino acids long. The CDR3 is CASSFRQGVNYGYTF. CDR3 nucleotides: TGTGCCAGCAGTTTCCGACAGGGAGTTAACTATGGCTACACCTTC.

On this clone itself: Within the sample, other DNA sequences also encode this same CDR3. The CDR3 sequence is CASSIRASGTSYNEQFF. CDR3 nucleotides: TGTGCCAGTAGTATTAGGGCTAGCGGGACCTCCTACAATGAGCAGTTCTTC. V and J are TRBV19 and TRBJ2-1, with 9 bases that match TRBD2. From germline, CDR1 is LNHDA and CDR2 SQIVND (reference sequence). After removal of 3 bases from V and 0 bases from J, the junction contained 6 bases not matched to a gene. The CDR3 loop spans 17 amino acids.

V and J are TRBV2 and TRBJ1-2; possible D gene TRBD1, 6 bases. In germline, CDR1 is SNHLY, CDR2 FYNNEI. The CDR3 has 14 amino acids. V lost 0 bases and J lost 7, with 12 bases in between. CDR3 in amino acids: CASSEAAGVGGYTF. As DNA, the CDR3 is TGTGCCAGCAGTGAAGCGGCAGGGGTGGGTGGCTACACCTTC.

The rearrangement links TRBV7-2 to TRBJ2-3; 9 bases map to TRBD2. In germline, CDR1 is SGHTA, CDR2 FQGNSA. The CDR3 runs 18 residues. The J segment lost 1 base and the V segment lost 3 bases, leaving 11 bases of the junction unmatched. The CDR3 protein is CASSFSIVLAGGTDTQYF. The CDR3 nucleotides read TGTGCCAGCAGCTTTAGTATCGTGTTAGCGGGGGGCACAGATACGCAGTATTTT. The entire variable domain, with the rest obtained from reference TRBV7-2 and TRBJ2-3, is as follows: GAGVSQSPSNKVTEKGKDVELRCDPISGHTALYWYRQSLGQGLEFLIYFQGNSAPDKSGLPSDRFSAERTGGSVSTLTIQRTQQEDSAVYLCASSFSIVLAGGTDTQYFGPGTRLTVL.

This rearrangement joins TRBV19 to TRBJ1-3; tentatively, D is TRBD1 (5 bases). The V and J ends lost 3 bases and 2 bases respectively, with 11 bases between them. From germline, CDR1 is LNHDA and CDR2 SQIVND (reference sequence). The CDR3 runs to 15 residues. CDR3 residues: CASSMGGSAGNTIYF. CDR3 nucleotides: TGTGCCAGTAGTATGGGGGGATCGGCTGGAAACACCATATATTTT. The variable domain in full, completed from reference TRBV19 and TRBJ1-3, reads DGGITQSPKYLFRKEGQNVTLSCEQNLNHDAMYWYRQDPGQGLRLIYYSQIVNDFQKGDIAEGYSVSREKKESFPLTVTSAQKNPTAFYLCASSMGGSAGNTIYFGEGSWLTVV.

The CDR3 nucleotides are TGCGCCAGCATCCCGGGACTAGCGGGAGAAAACATTCAGTACTTC. Amino acid sequence: CASIPGLAGENIQYF. V is TRBV10-2 and J is TRBJ2-4; 14 nucleotides agree with TRBD2. The germline V gene encodes CDR1 WSHSY and CDR2 SAAADI. CDR3 length equals 15 residues. V was pared by 7 bases and J by 5 bases, with 4 bases of the junction left unmatched.